This is a list of T cell receptor beta chains from one sample in a study of blood T cell repertoires in COVID-19. TCRdb's table, derived via immunoSEQ multiplex PCR, lists solely in-frame clones and lacks some. The sample lists roughly 340,000 clones, around 91% occurring once. The sequencing sample was made of peripheral blood. All receptors come from a woman younger than 35 who had recovered from COVID-19. The CDR3 runs from the conserved cysteine through the conserved F or W. Clone sizes are given selectively: once, few, many, or a class where the clone is expanded.

v_gene | len | abundance | CDR3aa
TRBV25-1 | 15 | - | CASSVTSGIFEEQFF
TRBV11-3 | 19 | - | CASSLTLWTSGRNTGELFF
TRBV11-2 | 14 | once | CASSLVGASTEAFF
TRBV11-2 | 13 | - | CASSLAGGWPQHF
TRBV5-1 | 19 | once | CASNRGTSGSLEGYNEQFF
TRBV7-8 | 15 | - | CASSLASGGNTEAFF
TRBV11-3 | 15 | - | CASSSRDGRDTEAFF
TRBV7-2 | 17 | - | CASSRRPGGAGGNTIYF
TRBV2 | 16 | few | CASSSGQEDSNQPQHF
TRBV6-5 | 13 | - | CASSPSGSGELFF